The 26 T cell receptor beta chains given below trace back to one sample, sequenced in a study of blood T cell repertoires in COVID-19. Clones were read by immunoSEQ multiplex PCR, and TCRdb kept only the in-frame ones, dropping some. The repertoire holds fewer than 250,000 clones, approximately 82% seen once, with about 2.5% in the top ten. Sequenced: peripheral blood. The source is a woman in her seventies with active or convalescent COVID-19.

This clone has a single count. The chain links TRBV5-1 to TRBJ1-1; unclear D gene. V gave up 6 bases and J gave up 2 bases, with 14 bases separating them. This CDR3 region has 14 residues. Per the germline V gene, CDR1 is SGHRS and CDR2 is YFSETQ. This CDR3 reads CASTPLGANTEAFF. CDR3 coding DNA: TGCGCCAGCACCCCCCTGGGAGCTAACACTGAAGCTTTCTTT.

V gene TRBV2 combines with J gene TRBJ2-2; weak D call: TRBD1 (7 bases). The length of the CDR3 is 13 residues. The V gene lost 5 bases and the J gene lost 6 bases, with 10 bases spanning the gap. Germline CDR1 is SNHLY and CDR2 is FYNNEI. CDR3 nucleotides: TGTGCCAGCAGTTCCAGGGGGGCCGGGGAGCTGTTTTTT. It codes for CASSSRGAGELFF.

This clone occurred a few times. The chain couples TRBV7-9 to TRBJ1-2; 8 bases fit TRBD1. The ends lost 2 bases at V and 4 bases at J; junction bases unmatched: 12. There are 17 residues in the CDR3. Per germline, CDR1 SEHNR and CDR2 FQNEAQ (reference sequence). DNA of the CDR3: TGTGCCAGCAGCTTAAGGGGACAGGCCCCGTTCAGCTATGGCTACACCTTC. This codes for CASSLRGQAPFSYGYTF.

J is TRBJ2-7 and V is TRBV9; 8 nucleotides line up with TRBD2. J lost 5 bases, V lost 2 bases, and 15 bases had no gene match. This CDR3 has 17 residues. CDR1 and CDR2 from the germline V gene are SGDLS and YYNGEE. This CDR3 is CASSVEVAGSGPDEQYF. The CDR3 DNA is TGTGCCAGCAGCGTTGAAGTAGCGGGATCGGGCCCGGACGAGCAGTACTTC. Looking up the rest from reference TRBV9 and TRBJ2-7 gives the full variable domain: DSGVTQTPKHLITATGQRVTLRCSPRSGDLSVYWYQQSLDQGLQFLIQYYNGEERAKGNILERFSAQQFPDLHSELNLSSLELGDSALYFCASSVEVAGSGPDEQYFGPGTRLTVT.

The rearrangement links TRBV5-4 to TRBJ1-4; D may be TRBD1 (5 bases). The ends were cut back, 4 bases at V and 12 bases at J, with 22 bases in the middle. The V gene's germline CDR1 is SGHNT and CDR2 YYREEE (reference sequence). The CDR3 spans 15 residues. CDR3 sequence: CASSRDPKQGAELFF. DNA for the CDR3: TGTGCCAGCAGCCGCGACCCGAAGCAGGGCGCTGAACTGTTTTTT.

CDR3 nucleotide sequence: TGTGCCAGCTCAGGCCTCCGGGACAGGGGGTCCGGGGAGCTGTTTTTT. Encoded protein: CASSGLRDRGSGELFF. The chain uses TRBV18 and TRBJ2-2; 11 bases agree with TRBD1. The length of the CDR3 is 16 residues. The germline CDR1 and CDR2 sequences are KGHSH and LQKENI. The V segment lost 5 bases and the J segment 6 bases; nucleotides outside the gene matches: 8.

The genes are TRBV10-3 and TRBJ1-2; D is possibly TRBD1 (6 bases). With 4 bases removed from V and 6 bases from J, the gap between germline ends came to 12 bases. The germline gives CDR1 ENHRY, CDR2 SYGVKD. The CDR3 loop spans 13 amino acids. The CDR3: CAISGVTGHGYTF. The CDR3 nucleotides read TGTGCCATCAGTGGGGTGACAGGCCATGGCTACACCTTC.

The sample holds many counts of this clone. The rearrangement uses TRBV3-1 (or the pseudogene TRBV3-2) and TRBJ1-5, with D unclear. Germline V CDR1 and CDR2: LGHDT, YNNKEL (reference sequence). V dropped 0 bases and J dropped 8 bases, with 14 bases sitting between them. CDR3 length: 15 amino acids. The CDR3 spells CASSQEGTGREPQHF. CDR3 sequence (DNA): TGTGCCAGCAGCCAAGAAGGAACCGGGAGGGAGCCCCAGCATTTT.

This sequence joins TRBV6-5 and TRBJ2-5, with a possible D match to TRBD2 (6 bases). Trimming removed 6 bases from V and 7 bases from J, with 21 bases in between. The CDR3 is 15 residues long. Germline-derived CDR1 and CDR2 are MNHEY and SVGAGI. The CDR3 loop is CASRYREPPEWTQYF. CDR3 sequence (DNA): TGTGCCAGCAGGTACCGGGAGCCCCCCGAGTGGACCCAGTACTTC.

This rearrangement joins TRBV20-1 to TRBJ1-2; D not certain. Germline V gene data show CDR1 as DFQATT and CDR2 as SNEGSKA (reference sequence). Trimming took 5 bases from V and 7 from J, leaving 11 bases between them. The CDR3 totals 11 residues. CDR3: CSALSGFGYTF. For the CDR3, the DNA is TGCAGTGCTCTCAGCGGGTTTGGCTACACCTTC.

This clone appeared once. The CDR3 DNA is TGCGCCAGCAGCCATCTCCGGGGGGACAACAGCCCGAGCTCCTATAATTCACCCCTCCACTTT. Residues: CASSHLRGDNSPSSYNSPLHF. The chain joins TRBV4-1 to TRBJ1-6; tentative D call: TRBD1 (6 bases). With 3 bases removed from V and 0 bases from J, the gap between germline ends came to 24 bases. This CDR3 comprises 21 residues. CDR1 MGHRA and CDR2 YSYEKL come from the germline V gene.

Comment on this clone: Distinct nucleotide sequences in the sample also encode this CDR3. This chain connects TRBV7-3 to TRBJ1-1, with TRBD1 as a possible D gene (5 bases). This CDR3 is 13 amino acids long. Germline V gene sequence: CDR1 SGHTA, CDR2 FQGTGA. Trimming shortened V by 3 bases and J by 2 bases, and 7 bases separated the two germline ends. In DNA form, the CDR3 reads TGTGCCAGCAGCTTCGACAGCAACACTGAAGCTTTCTTT. It codes for CASSFDSNTEAFF. The full variable domain, rest sourced from reference TRBV7-3 and TRBJ1-1, is GAGVSQTPSNKVTEKGKYVELRCDPISGHTALYWYRQSLGQGPEFLIYFQGTGAADDSGLPNDRFFAVRPEGSVSTLKIQRTERGDSAVYLCASSFDSNTEAFFGQGTRLTVV.

This clone came up a few times. J is TRBJ1-6 and V is TRBV27; 11 bases are shared with TRBD1. With 0 bases clipped from V and 8 bases from J, the junction kept 15 bases outside the gene matches. CDR1 and CDR2 from the germline V gene are MNHEY and SMNVEV (reference sequence). The CDR3 extends over 20 amino acids. CDR3 amino acids: CASSLSVTWDRGIKDSPLHF. The CDR3 nucleotides read TGTGCCAGCAGTTTATCGGTTACATGGGACAGGGGGATTAAAGATTCACCCCTCCACTTT.

This clone was recorded a few times. The chain carries TRBV7-2 and TRBJ2-7, with 9 bases fitting TRBD1. V was pared by 3 bases and J by 7 bases, with 4 bases of the junction left unmatched. Germline-derived CDR1 and CDR2 are SGHTA and FQGNSA. The CDR3 covers 13 residues. CDR3: CASSFHRGREQYF. In DNA, the CDR3 is TGTGCCAGCAGCTTCCACAGGGGGCGGGAGCAGTACTTC. The complete variable domain, with remaining parts taken from reference TRBV7-2 and TRBJ2-7, reads GAGVSQSPSNKVTEKGKDVELRCDPISGHTALYWYRQSLGQGLEFLIYFQGNSAPDKSGLPSDRFSAERTGGSVSTLTIQRTQQEDSAVYLCASSFHRGREQYFGPGTRLTVT.

V usage is TRBV11-2 and J usage is TRBJ1-2; 7 bases match TRBD1. The ends lost 3 bases at V and 1 base at J; junction bases unmatched: 5. CDR1 and CDR2 (germline): SGHAT, FQNNGV. This CDR3 region has 15 residues. CDR3 sequence reads: CASSFRAGGNYGYTF. CDR3 coding DNA: TGTGCCAGCAGCTTTCGGGCAGGGGGTAACTATGGCTACACCTTC.

The J gene is TRBJ2-3, the V gene TRBV5-1; D call uncertain. Trimming removed 0 bases from V and 5 bases from J, with 10 bases in between. Germline V gives CDR1 SGHRS, CDR2 YFSETQ. The CDR3 totals 14 residues. CDR3 in DNA: TGCGCCAGCAGCTTGGATGGGTCGGGAGATACGCAGTATTTT. It translates to CASSLDGSGDTQYF.

The rearrangement joins TRBV7-9 to TRBJ1-2; D is uncertain. Germline V gene lookup returns CDR1 SEHNR and CDR2 FQNEAQ (reference sequence). The V and J ends lost 7 bases and 2 bases respectively, with 11 bases between them. The CDR3 length is 13 residues. Here the CDR3 DNA reads TGTGCCAGCACCCCCGTCGGGAACTATGGCTACACCTTC. It yields the protein CASTPVGNYGYTF.

A single count supports this clone. The chain carries TRBV11-1 and TRBJ2-1, with 7 bases identical to TRBD1. V lost 5 bases to trimming and J lost 4 bases; unmatched junction nucleotides: 8. The CDR3 runs to 15 residues. CDR1 is SGHAT and CDR2 is FQDESV in the germline V gene (reference sequence). The chain's CDR3 is CASSPTGIGYNEQFF. CDR3 DNA sequence: TGTGCCAGCAGCCCGACAGGGATAGGGTACAATGAGCAGTTCTTC.

This clone came up once. The chain links TRBV30 to TRBJ1-3, with TRBD1 as a possible D gene (6 bases). V lost 3 bases to trimming and J lost 2 bases, with 8 bases between them. The CDR3 length is 13 residues. CDR1 GTSNPN and CDR2 SVGIG come from the germline V gene (reference sequence). CDR3 in DNA: TGTGCCTGGAGATCAGGGGCTGGAAACACCATATATTTT. It specifies CAWRSGAGNTIYF. Drawing the rest from reference TRBV30 and TRBJ1-3, the complete variable domain is SQTIHQWPATLVQPVGSPLSLECTVEGTSNPNLYWYRQAAGRGLQLLFYSVGIGQISSEVPQNLSASRPQDRQFILSSKKLLLSDSGFYLCAWRSGAGNTIYFGEGSWLTVV.

The genes are TRBV19 and TRBJ2-5, with 13 bases fitting TRBD2. Germline loops: CDR1 LNHDA, CDR2 SQIVND (reference sequence). The CDR3 has 16 amino acids. V lost 5 bases to trimming and J lost 5 bases; unmatched junction nucleotides: 8. CDR3: CASSGGTSGDRETQYF. For the CDR3, the DNA is TGTGCCAGTAGTGGAGGGACTAGCGGGGATCGGGAGACCCAGTACTTC.

The chain couples TRBV28 to TRBJ1-2; TRBD1 matches 7 bases. The germline CDR1 and CDR2 sequences are MDHEN and SYDVKM. This CDR3 has 16 amino acids. V gave up 6 bases and J gave up 6 bases; unmatched junction bases: 16. The CDR3 DNA is TGTGCCAGCAGGACAGGGTCAAGTAGAGAAATTGATGGCTACACCTTC. This codes for CASRTGSSREIDGYTF.

This clone was observed a handful of times. V gene TRBV28 combines with J gene TRBJ1-2; D gene ambiguous. Trimming pared 5 bases from V and 5 bases from J, leaving 6 bases between. The CDR3 spans 11 residues. CDR1 and CDR2 from the germline V gene are MDHEN and SYDVKM. The CDR3 DNA reads TGTGCCAGCAGTATACAATATGGCTACACCTTC. This encodes CASSIQYGYTF.

This sequence joins TRBV5-1 and TRBJ1-4, with D perhaps matching TRBD1 (5 bases). V was clipped by 3 bases and J by 6 bases, with 9 bases between them. Germline CDR1 is SGHRS and CDR2 is YFSETQ. The CDR3 is 13 amino acids. CDR3 sequence: CASSSTGDEKLFF. In DNA, the CDR3 is TGCGCCAGCAGCTCAACAGGAGATGAAAAACTGTTTTTT.

This chain connects TRBV20-1 to TRBJ2-2; the match to TRBD2 covers 8 bases. With 3 bases clipped from V and 7 bases from J, the junction kept 7 bases outside the gene matches. Per the germline V gene, CDR1 is DFQATT and CDR2 is SNEGSKA (reference sequence). CDR3 length: 14 residues. The CDR3 protein is CSASREGRGGELFF. The CDR3 nucleotides are TGCAGTGCTAGTCGGGAGGGACGGGGCGGGGAGCTGTTTTTT.

The chain joins TRBV10-3 to TRBJ2-7, with a tentative D call TRBD1 (6 bases). This CDR3 comprises 13 residues. Germline lookup yields CDR1 ENHRY and CDR2 SYGVKD. Trimming removed 10 bases at V and 2 bases at J, with 15 bases between. The CDR3 nucleotides are TGTGCCACCTGGGACACGGGGACCTACGAGCAGTACTTC. It specifies CATWDTGTYEQYF.

This CDR3 reads CASSQVEGSGGYGYTF. In DNA, the CDR3 is TGCGCCAGCAGCCAAGTTGAGGGGTCGGGGGGATATGGCTACACCTTC. This chain connects TRBV4-3 to TRBJ1-2; TRBD1 might be the D (5 bases). The CDR3 is 16 residues long. The germline V gene encodes CDR1 LGHNA and CDR2 YSLEER. V was shortened by 1 base and J by 5 bases, with 17 bases between the two germline ends.